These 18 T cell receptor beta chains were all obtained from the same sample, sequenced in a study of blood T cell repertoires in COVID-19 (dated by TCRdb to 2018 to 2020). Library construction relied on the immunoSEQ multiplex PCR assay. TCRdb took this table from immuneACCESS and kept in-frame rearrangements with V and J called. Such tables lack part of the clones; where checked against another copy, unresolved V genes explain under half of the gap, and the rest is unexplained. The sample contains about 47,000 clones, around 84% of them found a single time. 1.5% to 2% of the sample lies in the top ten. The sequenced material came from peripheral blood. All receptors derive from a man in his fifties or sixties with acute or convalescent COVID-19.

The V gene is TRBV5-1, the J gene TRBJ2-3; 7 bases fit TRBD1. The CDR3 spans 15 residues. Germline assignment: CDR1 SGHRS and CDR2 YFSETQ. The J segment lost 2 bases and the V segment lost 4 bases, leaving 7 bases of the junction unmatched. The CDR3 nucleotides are TGCGCCAGCAGCACAGGGACAGATTACACAGATACGCAGTATTTT. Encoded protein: CASSTGTDYTDTQYF. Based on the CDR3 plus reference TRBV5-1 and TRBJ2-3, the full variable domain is KAGVTQTPRYLIKTRGQQVTLSCSPISGHRSVSWYQQTPGQGLQFLFEYFSETQRNKGNFPGRFSGRQFSNSRSEMNVSTLELGDSALYLCASSTGTDYTDTQYFGPGTRLTVL.

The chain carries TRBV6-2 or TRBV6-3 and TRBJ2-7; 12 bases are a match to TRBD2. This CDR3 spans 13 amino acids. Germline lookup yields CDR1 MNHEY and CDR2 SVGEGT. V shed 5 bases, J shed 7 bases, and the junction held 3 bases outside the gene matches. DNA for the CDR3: TGTGCCAGCAGTCGGACTAGCGGGAATGAGCAGTACTTC. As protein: CASSRTSGNEQYF.

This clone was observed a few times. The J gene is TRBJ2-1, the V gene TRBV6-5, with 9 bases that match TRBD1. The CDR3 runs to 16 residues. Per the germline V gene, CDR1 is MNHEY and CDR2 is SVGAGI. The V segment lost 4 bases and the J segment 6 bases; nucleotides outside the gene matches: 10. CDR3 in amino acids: CASSSGGDRARNEQFF. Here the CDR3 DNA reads TGTGCCAGCAGTTCTGGAGGGGACAGGGCACGCAATGAGCAGTTCTTC.

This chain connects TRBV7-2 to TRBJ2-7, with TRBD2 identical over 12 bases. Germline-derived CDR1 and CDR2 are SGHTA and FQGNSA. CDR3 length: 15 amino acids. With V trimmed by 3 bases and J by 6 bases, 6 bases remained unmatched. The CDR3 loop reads CASSFTGTSGLEQYF. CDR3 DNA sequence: TGTGCCAGCAGCTTTACCGGGACTAGCGGGCTCGAGCAGTACTTC.

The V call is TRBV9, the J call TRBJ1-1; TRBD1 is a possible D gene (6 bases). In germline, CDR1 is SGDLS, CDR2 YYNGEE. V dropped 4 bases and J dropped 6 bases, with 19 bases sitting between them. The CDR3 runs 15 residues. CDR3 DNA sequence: TGTGCCAGCAGCCCGTTGACAGGTCCTCCTCCTGAAGCTTTCTTT. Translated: CASSPLTGPPPEAFF.

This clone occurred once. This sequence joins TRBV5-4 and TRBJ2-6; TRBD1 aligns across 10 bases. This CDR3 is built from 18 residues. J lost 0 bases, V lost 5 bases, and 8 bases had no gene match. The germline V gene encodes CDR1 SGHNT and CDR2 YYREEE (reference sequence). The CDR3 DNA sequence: TGTGCCAGCAGACCCGGGACAGGGGACCCCTCTGGGGCCAACGTCCTGACTTTC. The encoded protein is CASRPGTGDPSGANVLTF.

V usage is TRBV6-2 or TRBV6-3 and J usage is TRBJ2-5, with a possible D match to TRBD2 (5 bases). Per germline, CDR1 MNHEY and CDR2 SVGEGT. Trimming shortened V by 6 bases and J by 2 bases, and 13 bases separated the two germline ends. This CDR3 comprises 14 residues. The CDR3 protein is CASSPPERQETQYF. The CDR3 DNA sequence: TGTGCCAGCAGCCCCCCGGAGCGGCAAGAGACCCAGTACTTC.

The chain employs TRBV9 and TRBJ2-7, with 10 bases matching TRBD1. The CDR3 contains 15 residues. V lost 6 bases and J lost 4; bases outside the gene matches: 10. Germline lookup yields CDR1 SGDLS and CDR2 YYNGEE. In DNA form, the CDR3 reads TGTGCCAGCATCCTACGACAGGGGGCTAGGTACGAGCAGTACTTC. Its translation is CASILRQGARYEQYF. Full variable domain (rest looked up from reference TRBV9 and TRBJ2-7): DSGVTQTPKHLITATGQRVTLRCSPRSGDLSVYWYQQSLDQGLQFLIQYYNGEERAKGNILERFSAQQFPDLHSELNLSSLELGDSALYFCASILRQGARYEQYFGPGTRLTVT.

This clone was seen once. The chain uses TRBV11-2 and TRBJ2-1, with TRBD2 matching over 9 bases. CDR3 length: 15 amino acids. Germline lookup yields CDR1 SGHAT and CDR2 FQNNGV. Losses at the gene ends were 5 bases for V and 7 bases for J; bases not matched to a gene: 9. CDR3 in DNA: TGTGCCAGCAGCCTCAGCGGGGGGCTTAGGAATGAGCAGTTCTTC. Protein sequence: CASSLSGGLRNEQFF.

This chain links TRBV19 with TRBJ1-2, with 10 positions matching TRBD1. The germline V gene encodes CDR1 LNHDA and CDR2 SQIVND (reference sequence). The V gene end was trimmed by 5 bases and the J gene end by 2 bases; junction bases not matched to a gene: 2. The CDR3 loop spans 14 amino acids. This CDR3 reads CASSVGQGNYGYTF. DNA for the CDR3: TGTGCCAGTAGTGTGGGACAGGGGAACTATGGCTACACCTTC. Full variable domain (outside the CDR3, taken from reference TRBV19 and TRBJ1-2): DGGITQSPKYLFRKEGQNVTLSCEQNLNHDAMYWYRQDPGQGLRLIYYSQIVNDFQKGDIAEGYSVSREKKESFPLTVTSAQKNPTAFYLCASSVGQGNYGYTFGSGTRLTVV.

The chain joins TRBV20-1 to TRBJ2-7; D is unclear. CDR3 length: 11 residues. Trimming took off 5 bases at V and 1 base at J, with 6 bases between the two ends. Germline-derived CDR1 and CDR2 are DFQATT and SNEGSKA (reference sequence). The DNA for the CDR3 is TGCAGTGCTCCCGTATCCTACGAGCAGTACTTC. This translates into CSAPVSYEQYF.

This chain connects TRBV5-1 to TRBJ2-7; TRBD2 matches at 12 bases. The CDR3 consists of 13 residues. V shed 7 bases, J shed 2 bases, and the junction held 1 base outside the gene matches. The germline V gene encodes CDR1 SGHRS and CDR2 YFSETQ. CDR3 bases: TGCGCCAGCGGACTAGCGGGGCCCTACGAGCAGTACTTC. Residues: CASGLAGPYEQYF.

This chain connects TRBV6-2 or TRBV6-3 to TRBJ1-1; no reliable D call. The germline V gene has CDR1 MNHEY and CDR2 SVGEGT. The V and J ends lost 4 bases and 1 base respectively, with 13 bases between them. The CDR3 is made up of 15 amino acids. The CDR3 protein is CASSFLGLGNTEAFF. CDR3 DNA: TGTGCCAGCAGTTTCTTAGGACTAGGGAACACTGAAGCTTTCTTT.

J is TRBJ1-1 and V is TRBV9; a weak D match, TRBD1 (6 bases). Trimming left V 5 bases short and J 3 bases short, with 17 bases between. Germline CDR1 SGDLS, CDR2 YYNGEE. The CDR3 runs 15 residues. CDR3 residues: CASSKGDRLDTEAFF. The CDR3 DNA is TGTGCCAGCAGTAAGGGGGACCGCCTCGACACTGAAGCTTTCTTT.

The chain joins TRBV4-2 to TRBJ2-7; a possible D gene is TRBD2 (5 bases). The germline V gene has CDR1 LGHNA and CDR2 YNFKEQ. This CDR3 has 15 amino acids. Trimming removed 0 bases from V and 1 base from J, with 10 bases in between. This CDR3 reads CASSQEASKSYEQYF. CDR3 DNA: TGTGCCAGCAGCCAAGAGGCTAGCAAATCCTACGAGCAGTACTTC.

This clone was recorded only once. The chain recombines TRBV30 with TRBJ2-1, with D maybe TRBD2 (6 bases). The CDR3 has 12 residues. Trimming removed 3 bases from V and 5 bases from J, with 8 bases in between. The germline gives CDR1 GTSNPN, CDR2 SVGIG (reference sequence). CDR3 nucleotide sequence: TGTGCCTGGAGCTGGGGGGACAATGAGCAGTTCTTC. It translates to CAWSWGDNEQFF.

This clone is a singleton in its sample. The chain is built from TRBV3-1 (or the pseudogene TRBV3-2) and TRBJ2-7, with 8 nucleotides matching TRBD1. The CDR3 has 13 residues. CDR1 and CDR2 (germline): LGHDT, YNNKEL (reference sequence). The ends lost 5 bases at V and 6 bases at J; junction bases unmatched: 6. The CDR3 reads CASSEGTGAEQYF. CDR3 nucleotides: TGTGCCAGCAGCGAAGGGACAGGTGCCGAGCAGTACTTC.

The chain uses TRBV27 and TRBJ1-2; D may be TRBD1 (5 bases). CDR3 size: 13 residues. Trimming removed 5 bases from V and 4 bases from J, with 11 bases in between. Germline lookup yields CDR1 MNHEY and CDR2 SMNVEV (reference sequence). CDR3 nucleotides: TGTGCCAGCAGTGGATTAGGGGTCTATGGCTACACCTTC. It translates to CASSGLGVYGYTF.